This T cell receptor beta chain was sequenced during a study of human T cells and chemical hapten exposure. This clonotype was counted at least ten times. TCRdb itself ran the RACE reads through MiXCR, one entry per CDR3 protein. Among roughly 71,000 distinct CDR3 sequences, approximately 6.2% were seen once, and the ten largest hold around 3.4%. Time point defined: healthy volunteer bleed at 6 weeks. Researchers extracted total RNA from unfractionated whole blood. Germline assignment: CDR1 SQVTM and CDR2 ANQGSEA. The CDR3 is 15 amino acids. J was trimmed by 0 bases and V by 7 bases; bases with no gene match: 2.

The rearrangement uses TRBV29-1 and TRBJ2-6; 11 bases match TRBD1. Material for sequencing was whole blood. This TCR was sampled from a female donor in good health. Some clones in this sample may be carry-over from other donors' samples. CDR3 amino acids: CSAGTGGSGANVLTF. DNA for the CDR3: TGCAGCGCCGGGACAGGGGGCTCTGGGGCCAACGTCCTGACTTTC.